This T cell receptor beta chain stems from a study of blood T cell repertoires in COVID-19. Study-wide background: There were acute and convalescent COVID-19 samples, and they came from the United States, Italy and Spain. T cells, B-cell-depleted T cells, or PBMCs supplied cDNA or gDNA.

The CDR3 is made up of 14 amino acids. Trimming at V came to 6 bases and at J to 1 base, leaving 4 bases not matched to a gene. Germline V gene sequence: CDR1 LNHDA, CDR2 SQIVND (reference sequence). As originally analysed: Nucleated cell counts were estimated from reference gene primer amplification. The assay was immunoSEQ multiplex PCR, and TCRdb's table has in-frame clones only and misses some. V and J calls and clone size are copied from that table; D and trimming were computed from the DNA. This sample has around 220,000 clones, with roughly 82% found just once. The chain uses TRBV19 and TRBJ2-5; TRBD1 matches at 8 bases. The clonotype originates from a woman older than 75 with active or convalescent COVID-19. The sequenced sample consisted of peripheral blood. Here the CDR3 reads CASSLTGGQETQYF. The CDR3 nucleotides are TGTGCCAGTAGCCTCACAGGGGGCCAAGAGACCCAGTACTTC.